A single TCR beta chain is shown here with its context. These data come from a study of cytomegalovirus exposure and HLA in healthy donors. The PCR contained 60 Vbeta and 13 Jbeta primers. The table came from immunoSEQ multiplex PCR; TCRdb's copy has only in-frame clones and leaves some out. This sample has some 90,000 clones; about 76% occur once, and the top ten carry approximately 4%. Unrecorded immune exposures were likely, despite nominal health at sampling. Source material: PBMCs. The TCR comes from a woman between 65 and 79 years old in good health and CMV-seropositive.

Here the CDR3 reads CATSGSRDFGTDTQYF. The CDR3 nucleotides are TGTGCCACCAGCGGCAGCCGGGACTTTGGCACAGATACGCAGTATTTT. The chain joins TRBV15 to TRBJ2-3; D is possibly TRBD2 (6 bases). The CDR3 is made up of 16 amino acids. The germline V and J ends were trimmed by 5 bases and 1 base, with 16 bases remaining between them. Looked up from germline, CDR1 is LNHNV and CDR2 is YYDKDF (reference sequence). Together with reference TRBV15 and TRBJ2-3, the CDR3 gives the full variable domain: DAMVIQNPRYQVTQFGKPVTLSCSQTLNHNVMYWYQQKSSQAPKLLFHYYDKDFNNEADTPDNFQSRRPNTSFCFLDIRSPGLGDTAMYLCATSGSRDFGTDTQYFGPGTRLTVL.